This TCR beta chain emerged from a study of T-cell reconstitution after alpha-beta-depleted transplantation in children. Whole-study findings and limits: The study reportedly traced alpha-beta T cells about two months after transplant to several hundred expanded graft clones. Some patients' high day-60 TCRbeta diversity was traced to surviving recipient T cells and thymic progenitors. A year post-transplant, T-cell counts and diversity derived mostly from newly produced T cells.

Construction of the TCRbeta library involved unique molecular identifiers. TCRdb re-analysed the PCR reads in MiXCR, keeping a single row per CDR3 protein. The top ten hold approximately 2.1% of the sample, which has a few hundred thousand distinct CDR3 sequences, 10% to 15% seen once. CDR1 is LGHNA, CDR2 YNFKEQ, per germline. There are 13 residues in the CDR3. With 11 bases clipped from V and 3 bases from J, the junction kept 10 bases outside the gene matches. As regards this clonotype: The antigen is unknown.

V gene TRBV4-2 combines with J gene TRBJ2-7; 7 positions agree with TRBD2. The sequence was obtained from a male patient younger than 18 who had a stem cell transplant for acute myeloid leukemia, so the T cells may come from the graft donor. Sequences were derived from PBMCs, mostly from graft donor cells, sampled 360 days after TCRalphabeta/CD19-depleted stem cell transplant. CDR3: CASGGSGNYEQYF. The CDR3 region has the DNA TGTGCCTCCGGCGGGAGCGGGAACTACGAGCAGTACTTC.